Below, 27 T cell receptor beta chains from the same sample are listed, as sequenced in a study of cytotoxic CD8 clonotypes in ibrutinib-treated CLL. Assay used: immunoSEQ multiplex PCR; TCRdb lists only in-frame clones, some missing. The data contain 100,000 to 150,000 clones, roughly 85% of them seen just once; the ten biggest clones take up about 2%. The source material was PBMCs, sampled after 24 months of ibrutinib treatment. Receptor source: a human donor with chronic lymphocytic leukemia.

This clone was counted a single time. The rearrangement uses TRBV10-3 and TRBJ1-2; D unclear. CDR3 length: 13 residues. Between the trimmed V and J ends, which lost 7 bases and 4 bases, there was a span of 13 bases. Germline V gene sequence: CDR1 ENHRY, CDR2 SYGVKD. The CDR3: CAITLNPSYGYTF. CDR3 coding DNA: TGTGCCATCACCCTGAACCCGTCCTATGGCTACACCTTC.

This rearrangement joins TRBV7-9 to TRBJ1-2; 10 bases line up with TRBD1. Trimming at V came to 2 bases and at J to 6 bases, leaving 6 bases not matched to a gene. Germline V CDR1 and CDR2: SEHNR, FQNEAQ (reference sequence). The CDR3 contains 15 residues. CDR3 amino acids: CASSLTADRGNGYTF. CDR3 sequence (DNA): TGTGCCAGCAGCTTAACTGCGGACAGGGGGAATGGCTACACCTTC.

The table lists this clone with a few counts. This chain links TRBV29-1 with TRBJ2-5, with a possible D match to TRBD2 (5 bases). V lost 0 bases, J lost 3 bases, and 17 bases lay in between. The V gene's germline CDR1 is SQVTM and CDR2 ANQGSEA. The CDR3 is 16 amino acids. The DNA for the CDR3 is TGCAGCGTTGAAGAGTGGGGAAGCGGAGCCGAAGAGACCCAGTACTTC. Encoded protein: CSVEEWGSGAEETQYF.

CDR3: CASSYYRTGELFF. The DNA for the CDR3 is TGTGCCAGCAGTTACTATAGGACCGGGGAGCTGTTTTTT. The chain joins TRBV6-6 to TRBJ2-2; D unresolved. The germline gives CDR1 MNHNY, CDR2 SVGAGI (reference sequence). V lost 1 base to trimming and J lost 5 bases, with 5 bases between them. The length of the CDR3 is 13 residues.

The chain links TRBV20-1 to TRBJ1-2, with D uncertain. CDR1 is DFQATT, CDR2 SNEGSKA, per germline (reference sequence). This CDR3 spans 10 amino acids. Trimming took off 6 bases at V and 2 bases at J, with 4 bases between the two ends. CDR3 sequence reads: CSAINYGYTF. The CDR3 DNA follows: TGCAGTGCCATCAACTATGGCTACACCTTC.

This clone was counted a few times. The rearrangement joins TRBV19 to TRBJ1-5; TRBD1 is a possible D gene (5 bases). Germline CDR1 and CDR2: LNHDA and SQIVND (reference sequence). Trimming stripped 9 bases from V and 9 bases from J, with 15 bases between. The CDR3 consists of 12 residues. The CDR3 DNA is TGTGCCAGCTTACAGGACGGGTGGCCCCAGCATTTT. Translating it yields CASLQDGWPQHF.

The chain uses TRBV5-1 and TRBJ1-1; unclear D gene. The CDR3 runs 18 residues. Germline CDR1 is SGHRS and CDR2 is YFSETQ. V was trimmed by 1 base and J by 6 bases, leaving 25 bases between them. The CDR3 nucleotides read TGCGCCAGCAGCTTGTCCCGGAGGGCCCCGAACGGTAGGGCTGAAGCTTTCTTT. Translating gives CASSLSRRAPNGRAEAFF.

The chain recombines TRBV4-3 with TRBJ2-2; D gene uncertain. The CDR3 has 15 amino acids. V was shortened by 0 bases and J by 9 bases, with 14 bases between the two germline ends. Germline CDR1 reads LGHNA; CDR2 reads YSLEER. CDR3: CASSQDIVGSRELFF. The CDR3, as DNA: TGCGCCAGCAGCCAAGATATCGTGGGTTCCAGGGAGCTGTTTTTT.

The chain's CDR3 is CASSYSKGAGRDGYTF. The CDR3 DNA reads TGTGCCAGCAGTTACTCAAAGGGGGCTGGGCGGGATGGCTACACCTTC. This rearrangement joins TRBV6-6 to TRBJ1-2; TRBD1 matches at 7 bases. The CDR3 has 16 residues. Germline CDR1 MNHNY, CDR2 SVGAGI (reference sequence). V was pared by 0 bases and J by 6 bases, with 10 bases of the junction left unmatched.

This chain uses TRBV7-9 with TRBJ2-3, with 8 bases aligning to TRBD2. CDR1 SEHNR and CDR2 FQNEAQ come from the germline V gene (reference sequence). V shed 1 base and J 4 bases; nucleotides not matched to a gene: 4. This CDR3 spans 15 amino acids. CDR3: CASSLERGYPDTQYF. The CDR3 coding sequence is TGTGCCAGCAGCTTAGAGCGGGGGTATCCAGATACGCAGTATTTT. The whole variable domain, remainder taken from reference TRBV7-9 and TRBJ2-3, is DTGVSQNPRHKITKRGQNVTFRCDPISEHNRLYWYRQTLGQGPEFLTYFQNEAQLEKSRLLSDRFSAERPKGSFSTLEIQRTEQGDSAMYLCASSLERGYPDTQYFGPGTRLTVL.

The chain couples TRBV4-3 to TRBJ2-7, with D perhaps TRBD1 or TRBD2 (5 bases each). Looked up from germline, CDR1 is LGHNA and CDR2 is YSLEER. Deletions cut 1 base from V and 3 bases from J, with 19 bases between. The CDR3 runs to 17 residues. Here the CDR3 reads CASSQASATGTFYEQYF. The CDR3 DNA reads TGCGCCAGCAGCCAAGCCTCTGCCACCGGGACCTTCTACGAGCAGTACTTC.

The CDR3 loop reads CASSLTEQGSGANVLTF. CDR3 sequence (DNA): TGTGCCAGCAGCTTAACGGAACAGGGCTCTGGGGCCAACGTCCTGACTTTC. J is TRBJ2-6 and V is TRBV7-3, with D possibly TRBD1 on 6 matching bases. Trimming took off 0 bases at V and 0 bases at J, with 9 bases between the two ends. CDR3 size: 17 residues. The germline V gene encodes CDR1 SGHTA and CDR2 FQGTGA.

CDR3 sequence: CASRLERSADTQYF. DNA for the CDR3: TGTGCCAGCAGGCTAGAGAGATCGGCAGATACGCAGTATTTT. The gene calls are TRBV27 and TRBJ2-3; D uncertain. V lost 6 bases to trimming and J lost 4 bases, with 14 bases between them. The germline CDR1 and CDR2 sequences are MNHEY and SMNVEV (reference sequence). This CDR3 is 14 amino acids long.

The V and J genes are TRBV7-9 and TRBJ2-5, with 8 bases fitting TRBD2. The CDR3 is 16 residues long. V lost 1 base and J lost 2; bases outside the gene matches: 6. Germline CDR1 SEHNR, CDR2 FQNEAQ (reference sequence). In DNA, the CDR3 is TGTGCCAGCAGCTTAGTATCACTAGCGGTTCAAGAGACCCAGTACTTC. It is translated as CASSLVSLAVQETQYF.

The sample holds a few counts of this clone. Sequence at one end of the junction differs from germline and may be a read error. J is TRBJ1-1 and V is TRBV5-1, with D unclear. Germline CDR1 SGHRS, CDR2 YFSETQ. There are 13 residues in the CDR3. The chain's CDR3 is CASRTQANAEAFF. CDR3 bases: TGCGCCAGCAGAACACAAGCGAACGCTGAAGCTTTCTTT.

V usage is TRBV5-1 and J usage is TRBJ1-2, with 10 nucleotides matching TRBD1. Losses at the gene ends were 4 bases for V and 1 base for J; bases not matched to a gene: 1. The CDR3 is made up of 14 amino acids. Looked up from germline, CDR1 is SGHRS and CDR2 is YFSETQ. CDR3: CASSGTGDNYGYTF. The CDR3 DNA is TGCGCCAGCAGCGGGACAGGGGATAACTATGGCTACACCTTC.

V is TRBV5-1 and J is TRBJ1-4; D not resolved. The germline V gene encodes CDR1 SGHRS and CDR2 YFSETQ. Between the trimmed V and J ends, which lost 0 bases and 8 bases, there was a span of 11 bases. The length of the CDR3 is 14 residues. In nucleotides, the CDR3 is TGCGCCAGCAGCTTGGTCGGCACCGGGGAAAAACTGTTTTTT. Protein sequence: CASSLVGTGEKLFF.

The genes are TRBV7-9 and TRBJ1-1, with TRBD1 matching 8 bases. Germline V gives CDR1 SEHNR, CDR2 FQNEAQ (reference sequence). The length of the CDR3 is 16 residues. Germline trimming cut 3 bases from V and 2 bases from J; bases unmatched to any gene: 8. The CDR3 spells CASSLPGGGRNTEAFF. CDR3 sequence (DNA): TGTGCCAGCAGCTTGCCAGGGGGCGGTAGAAACACTGAAGCTTTCTTT.

This rearrangement joins TRBV28 to TRBJ2-1, with D possibly matching TRBD2 (6 bases). The CDR3 extends over 14 amino acids. From germline, CDR1 is MDHEN and CDR2 SYDVKM. Trimming pared 8 bases from V and 1 base from J, leaving 12 bases between. DNA for the CDR3: TGTGCCAGCCTTGGTAGCGGATCCTACAATGAGCAGTTCTTC. Its protein product is CASLGSGSYNEQFF.

The chain links TRBV5-1 to TRBJ2-1, with 12 bases identical to TRBD2. V was pared by 4 bases and J by 4 bases, with 9 bases of the junction left unmatched. Germline lookup yields CDR1 SGHRS and CDR2 YFSETQ. The CDR3 sequence is 17 residues long. The CDR3 bases are TGCGCCAGCAGCATGCCGGCCCTAGCGGGGGGGTACAATGAGCAGTTCTTC. Residues: CASSMPALAGGYNEQFF.

The rearrangement uses TRBV2 and TRBJ2-7; unclear D gene. The CDR3 spans 13 residues. Trimming shortened V by 4 bases and J by 0 bases, and 7 bases separated the two germline ends. Per the germline V gene, CDR1 is SNHLY and CDR2 is FYNNEI. CDR3 protein: CASSGLTSYEQYF. The CDR3 coding sequence is TGTGCCAGCAGTGGGTTGACCTCCTACGAGCAGTACTTC.

The rearrangement joins TRBV7-2 to TRBJ2-5; TRBD2 agrees at 11 bases. V shed 3 bases and J 3 bases; nucleotides not matched to a gene: 0. CDR1 SGHTA and CDR2 FQGNSA come from the germline V gene. This CDR3 contains 14 residues. The CDR3 sequence is CASSLTSGEETQYF. In DNA, the CDR3 is TGTGCCAGCAGCTTGACTAGCGGGGAAGAGACCCAGTACTTC.

The chain is built from TRBV29-1 and TRBJ1-1; 9 nucleotides match TRBD1. The CDR3 runs 13 residues. The V and J ends lost 6 bases and 11 bases, in that order; junction bases with no gene match: 13. Germline-derived CDR1 and CDR2 are SQVTM and ANQGSEA. Written as DNA, the CDR3 is TGCAGCGTCGGTAACAGGGGGCCCCTCTTGGCTTTCTTT. Translating it yields CSVGNRGPLLAFF.

The sample holds a few counts of this clone. Here the CDR3 DNA reads TGTGCCAGCAGCCGGGACGATGCACGCTATGGCTACACCTTC. It yields the protein CASSRDDARYGYTF. V is TRBV5-6 and J is TRBJ1-2; maybe TRBD1 (5 bases). Trimming removed 4 bases at V and 4 bases at J, with 14 bases between. Germline assignment: CDR1 SGHDT and CDR2 YYEEEE. There are 14 residues in the CDR3.

Remarks on this clone: The sample holds other DNA sequences that translate to the same CDR3. V is TRBV5-1 and J is TRBJ2-7; D call uncertain. Trimming pared 0 bases from V and 3 bases from J, leaving 4 bases between. CDR1 is SGHRS, CDR2 YFSETQ, per germline. The CDR3 is made up of 12 amino acids. CDR3 loop: CASSLDIYEQYF. The CDR3 nucleotides are TGCGCCAGCAGCTTGGATATCTACGAGCAGTACTTC.

The V call is TRBV5-8, the J call TRBJ1-4; no reliable D call. The CDR3 extends over 15 amino acids. The germline V and J ends were trimmed by 0 bases and 4 bases, with 10 bases remaining between them. The V gene's germline CDR1 is SGHTS and CDR2 YDEGEE. The CDR3 reads CASSLETPYNEKLFF. The CDR3 nucleotides read TGTGCCAGCAGCTTGGAGACACCTTATAATGAAAAACTGTTTTTT.

The chain joins TRBV2 to TRBJ2-3, with D possibly being TRBD1 (5 bases). From germline, CDR1 is SNHLY and CDR2 FYNNEI. Trimming shortened V by 7 bases and J by 2 bases, and 16 bases separated the two germline ends. The length of the CDR3 is 15 residues. CDR3: CASTEGPGFTDTQYF. CDR3 DNA: TGTGCCAGCACCGAAGGGCCAGGGTTCACAGATACGCAGTATTTT.